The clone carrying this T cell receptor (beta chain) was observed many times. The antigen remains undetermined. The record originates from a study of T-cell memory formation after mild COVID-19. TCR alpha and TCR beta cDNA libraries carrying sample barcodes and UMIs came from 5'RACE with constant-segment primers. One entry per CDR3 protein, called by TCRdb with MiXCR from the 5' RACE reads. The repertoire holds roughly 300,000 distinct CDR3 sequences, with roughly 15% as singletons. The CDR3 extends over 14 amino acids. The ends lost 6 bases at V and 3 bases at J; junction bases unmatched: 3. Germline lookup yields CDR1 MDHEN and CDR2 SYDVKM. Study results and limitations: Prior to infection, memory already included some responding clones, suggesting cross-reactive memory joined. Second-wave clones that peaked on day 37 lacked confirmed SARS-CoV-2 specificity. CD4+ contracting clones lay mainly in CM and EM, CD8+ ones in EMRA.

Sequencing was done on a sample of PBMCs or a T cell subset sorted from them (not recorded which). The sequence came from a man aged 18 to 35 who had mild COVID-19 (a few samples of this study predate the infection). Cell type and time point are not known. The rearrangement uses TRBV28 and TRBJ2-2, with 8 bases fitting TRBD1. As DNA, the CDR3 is TGTGCCAGCAGCGGGACAGGCTACACCGGGGAGCTGTTTTTT. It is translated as CASSGTGYTGELFF.